The 23 T cell receptor beta chains presented below share a single source sample, sequenced in a study of blood T cell repertoires in COVID-19. Method: immunoSEQ multiplex PCR; TCRdb's copy keeps in-frame clones and lacks some. The data contain approximately 260,000 clones, 70% to 90% of them singletons. The specimen was peripheral blood. The source of these receptors is a man aged 60-69 years who had recovered from COVID-19.

CDR3 sequence reads: CASSMGQGGSPLHF. The DNA for the CDR3 is TGTGCCAGCAGCATGGGACAGGGCGGTTCACCCCTCCACTTT. This chain uses TRBV11-1 with TRBJ1-6; 9 bases align to TRBD1. The CDR3 covers 14 residues. Germline-derived CDR1 and CDR2 are SGHAT and FQDESV (reference sequence). The ends lost 5 bases at V and 9 bases at J; junction bases unmatched: 5.

The J gene is TRBJ2-7, the V gene TRBV2, with D tentatively TRBD1 (5 bases). Germline CDR1 is SNHLY and CDR2 is FYNNEI. This CDR3 contains 13 residues. Trimming pared 5 bases from V and 1 base from J, leaving 9 bases between. The CDR3 spells CASSQGGSYEQYF. The DNA of the CDR3 is TGTGCCAGCAGTCAGGGTGGGTCCTACGAGCAGTACTTC.

This chain connects TRBV5-4 to TRBJ2-2; 9 bases fit TRBD1. Per germline, CDR1 SGHNT and CDR2 YYREEE (reference sequence). J lost 7 bases, V lost 4 bases, and 5 bases had no gene match. CDR3 size: 14 residues. CDR3 protein: CASSDRGGNGELFF. CDR3 bases: TGTGCCAGCAGCGACAGGGGGGGAAACGGGGAGCTGTTTTTT.

The chain has TRBV18 and TRBJ1-5, with TRBD1 matching over 10 bases. Germline CDR1 reads KGHSH; CDR2 reads LQKENI. This CDR3 has 14 residues. The ends lost 4 bases at V and 9 bases at J; junction bases unmatched: 6. CDR3 sequence: CASSLDRGRAPQHF. CDR3 nucleotides: TGTGCCAGCTCACTAGACAGGGGGCGGGCGCCCCAGCATTTT.

CDR3 protein: CASNPGGAFNSPLHF. In nucleotides, the CDR3 is TGTGCCAGTAATCCCGGGGGGGCCTTTAATTCACCCCTCCACTTT. This chain joins TRBV19 and TRBJ1-6; possible D gene TRBD1, 6 bases. With 7 bases removed from V and 6 bases from J, the gap between germline ends came to 16 bases. The CDR3 loop spans 15 amino acids. The germline gives CDR1 LNHDA, CDR2 SQIVND (reference sequence).

The chain carries TRBV5-5 and TRBJ1-2; D gene uncertain. The CDR3 is 13 amino acids. CDR1 and CDR2 (germline): SGHKS, YYEKEE (reference sequence). V lost 0 bases and J lost 3, with 6 bases in between. CDR3 amino acids: CASSLADYYGYTF. For the CDR3, the DNA is TGTGCCAGCAGCTTGGCAGACTACTATGGCTACACCTTC.

The chain joins TRBV5-1 to TRBJ1-5; D not certain. This CDR3 has 14 residues. Germline V gene lookup returns CDR1 SGHRS and CDR2 YFSETQ. The germline V and J ends were trimmed by 4 bases and 3 bases, with 11 bases remaining between them. CDR3 protein: CASSNGSPNQPQHF. Here the CDR3 DNA reads TGCGCCAGCAGCAACGGGTCACCCAATCAGCCCCAGCATTTT.

The J gene is TRBJ2-2, the V gene TRBV9, with a possible D match to TRBD1 (6 bases). Germline assignment: CDR1 SGDLS and CDR2 YYNGEE. V was clipped by 2 bases and J by 1 base, with 6 bases between them. The CDR3 is 14 amino acids. CDR3 nucleotide sequence: TGTGCCAGCAGCGTGACAGGGAACACCGGGGAGCTGTTTTTT. It specifies CASSVTGNTGELFF.

The V and J genes are TRBV30 and TRBJ1-4, with TRBD1 as a possible D gene (6 bases). The CDR3 contains 14 residues. The germline CDR1 and CDR2 sequences are GTSNPN and SVGIG (reference sequence). Trimming pared 3 bases from V and 7 bases from J, leaving 15 bases between. The chain's CDR3 is CAWSRGLVGEKLFF. The CDR3 DNA sequence: TGTGCCTGGAGCAGGGGTTTGGTGGGTGAAAAACTGTTTTTT.

The V call is TRBV29-1, the J call TRBJ2-3, with D possibly matching TRBD2 (5 bases). This CDR3 has 13 amino acids. Germline V gives CDR1 SQVTM, CDR2 ANQGSEA. V dropped 8 bases and J dropped 4 bases, with 16 bases sitting between them. This CDR3 reads CSNGVGGADTQYF. Written as DNA, the CDR3 is TGCAGCAACGGGGTGGGCGGTGCAGATACGCAGTATTTT.

The gene calls are TRBV2 and TRBJ1-4, with 8 bases fitting TRBD1. The germline V gene encodes CDR1 SNHLY and CDR2 FYNNEI. J gave up 8 bases and V 4 bases, and 0 bases lay outside the gene matches. The CDR3 sequence is 12 residues long. This CDR3 is CASSGTGEKLFF. The CDR3, as DNA: TGTGCCAGCAGTGGGACAGGGGAAAAACTGTTTTTT.

The chain couples TRBV14 to TRBJ2-2; D uncertain. This CDR3 contains 15 residues. Looked up from germline, CDR1 is SGHDN and CDR2 is FVKESK. Trimming took 5 bases from V and 0 from J, leaving 10 bases between them. CDR3 loop: CASSKQATNTGELFF. The DNA for the CDR3 is TGTGCCAGCAGCAAGCAAGCGACGAACACCGGGGAGCTGTTTTTT.

The CDR3 region has the DNA TGTGCCAGCAGCTTGGTTAGAGGGAAGCTCACTGAAGCTTTCTTT. Encoded protein: CASSLVRGKLTEAFF. The chain joins TRBV5-4 to TRBJ1-1; D uncertain. The CDR3 is 15 amino acids. From germline, CDR1 is SGHNT and CDR2 YYREEE (reference sequence). The V end was cut by 0 bases, the J end by 4 bases, with 13 bases between.

The chain joins TRBV5-1 to TRBJ1-2, with D tentatively TRBD1 (6 bases). CDR1 SGHRS and CDR2 YFSETQ come from the germline V gene. The CDR3 has 15 amino acids. V dropped 0 bases and J dropped 4 bases, with 13 bases sitting between them. The CDR3 sequence: CASSLDGGQGYGYTF. The CDR3 DNA sequence: TGCGCCAGCAGCTTGGATGGGGGCCAAGGCTATGGCTACACCTTC.

This chain uses TRBV2 with TRBJ1-1, with D perhaps TRBD1 (5 bases). Per germline, CDR1 SNHLY and CDR2 FYNNEI. The CDR3 loop spans 13 amino acids. V lost 6 bases and J 3 bases, leaving 11 bases between the germline ends. CDR3 DNA: TGTGCCAGCAGGAAAGACAGATACACTGAAGCTTTCTTT. It is translated as CASRKDRYTEAFF.

The chain joins TRBV4-1 to TRBJ2-5; 8 bases agree with TRBD2. V was pared by 0 bases and J by 2 bases, with 14 bases of the junction left unmatched. CDR3 size: 19 residues. Germline V gene data show CDR1 as MGHRA and CDR2 as YSYEKL. The CDR3 here is CASSQDGIQVLAEQETQYF. The CDR3 nucleotides are TGCGCCAGCAGCCAAGATGGGATTCAGGTACTAGCGGAACAAGAGACCCAGTACTTC.

The genes are TRBV18 and TRBJ2-7; D may be TRBD1 (5 bases). Trimming pared 1 base from V and 0 bases from J, leaving 13 bases between. Germline V gene lookup returns CDR1 KGHSH and CDR2 LQKENI. The CDR3 consists of 16 residues. The CDR3 loop reads CASSPRFQGSSYEQYF. The CDR3 nucleotides read TGTGCCAGCTCACCACGATTCCAGGGTAGCTCCTACGAGCAGTACTTC.

CDR3: CASSPTKGTDTQYF. In DNA form, the CDR3 reads TGTGCCAGCAGTCCTACGAAGGGGACAGATACGCAGTATTTT. The chain combines TRBV6-4 with TRBJ2-3, with D maybe TRBD1 (5 bases). The CDR3 loop spans 14 amino acids. Deletions cut 5 bases from V and 3 bases from J, with 12 bases between. CDR1 MRHNA and CDR2 SNTAGT come from the germline V gene.

Of note for this clone: This CDR3 is also generated by other DNA sequences in the sample. The rearrangement links TRBV30 to TRBJ2-5; D not resolved. Germline V gives CDR1 GTSNPN, CDR2 SVGIG (reference sequence). The CDR3 contains 11 residues. Deletions cut 0 bases from V and 5 bases from J, with 4 bases between. CDR3 loop: CAWSVSETQYF. The DNA of the CDR3 is TGTGCCTGGAGTGTATCGGAGACCCAGTACTTC.

The chain couples TRBV7-9 to TRBJ2-2; 8 nucleotides line up with TRBD1. The CDR3 runs 16 residues. Trimming took 5 bases from V and 4 from J; bases not matched to a gene: 9. CDR1 is SEHNR, CDR2 FQNEAQ, per germline (reference sequence). The CDR3 DNA follows: TGTGCCAGCAGCGCCCGGACAGGGATTCGCACCGGGGAGCTGTTTTTT. Amino acid sequence: CASSARTGIRTGELFF.

This chain links TRBV6-5 with TRBJ2-5, with D maybe TRBD1 (5 bases). Trimming pared 7 bases from V and 1 base from J, leaving 13 bases between. The CDR3 sequence is 14 residues long. Per germline, CDR1 MNHEY and CDR2 SVGAGI. CDR3 nucleotides: TGTGCCAGCATGTCAGGTGGGGCCCAAGAGACCCAGTACTTC. As protein: CASMSGGAQETQYF.

This CDR3 is CASRSSGVSYEQYF. Written as DNA, the CDR3 is TGTGCCAGCAGATCTAGCGGGGTATCTTACGAGCAGTACTTC. The V call is TRBV28, the J call TRBJ2-7; 9 positions agree with TRBD2. The CDR3 is 14 amino acids. Germline V gene lookup returns CDR1 MDHEN and CDR2 SYDVKM. V shed 6 bases and J 4 bases; nucleotides not matched to a gene: 7.

CDR3 protein: CASSQTTGGGSYEQYF. The CDR3 DNA reads TGCGCCAGCAGCCAGACTACAGGGGGAGGCTCCTACGAGCAGTACTTC. V is TRBV5-1 and J is TRBJ2-7, with 8 bases that match TRBD1. CDR3 length: 16 residues. The V gene end was trimmed by 4 bases and the J gene end by 0 bases; junction bases not matched to a gene: 9. Germline-derived CDR1 and CDR2 are SGHRS and YFSETQ.